These 8 T cell receptor beta chains came from one sample sequenced in a study of blood T cell repertoires in COVID-19. Sequencing used immunoSEQ multiplex PCR; TCRdb keeps in-frame clones, though not all of them. This sample yields 130,000 or so clones, of which around 87% are seen a single time; approximately 20% belongs to the top ten. Input material: peripheral blood. The receptor source for this set is a woman between 45 and 60 years old who had recovered from COVID-19.

This sequence joins TRBV5-1 and TRBJ2-5, with D perhaps matching TRBD1 (6 bases). The V gene lost 5 bases and the J gene lost 0 bases, with 20 bases spanning the gap. Germline CDR1 reads SGHRS; CDR2 reads YFSETQ. This CDR3 region has 17 residues. The CDR3 loop is CASSLTPTGPYQETQYF. CDR3 sequence (DNA): TGCGCCAGCAGTTTGACCCCAACAGGGCCCTACCAAGAGACCCAGTACTTC.

V gene TRBV19 combines with J gene TRBJ1-2; D is possibly TRBD1 (6 bases). This CDR3 comprises 15 residues. V lost 10 bases and J lost 2, with 20 bases in between. Germline CDR1 is LNHDA and CDR2 is SQIVND (reference sequence). The CDR3 nucleotides read TGTGCCATCCCGACAGGATCTCTCCTCAACTATGGCTACACCTTC. As protein: CAIPTGSLLNYGYTF.

V is TRBV12-5 and J is TRBJ1-1, with D tentatively TRBD1 (6 bases). CDR3 size: 16 residues. V was shortened by 0 bases and J by 5 bases, with 16 bases between the two germline ends. In germline, CDR1 is LGHNT, CDR2 FRNRAP. The CDR3 region has the DNA TGTGCTAGTGGTTTGGTAGTCCGGGGGGGCAGGACTGAAGCTTTCTTT. This encodes CASGLVVRGGRTEAFF. Filled out from reference TRBV12-5 and TRBJ1-1, the complete variable domain reads DARVTQTPRHKVTEMGQEVTMRCQPILGHNTVFWYRQTMMQGLELLAYFRNRAPLDDSGMPKDRFSAEMPDATLATLKIQPSEPRDSAVYFCASGLVVRGGRTEAFFGQGTRLTVV.

The chain is built from TRBV30 and TRBJ2-1; 12 bases are a match to TRBD2. Unmatched junction bases numbered 12, after V lost 8 bases and J lost 10 bases. This CDR3 has 14 amino acids. Germline loops: CDR1 GTSNPN, CDR2 SVGIG (reference sequence). The CDR3 here is CARRLAGATREQFF. CDR3 DNA: TGTGCCAGGCGACTAGCGGGAGCCACGAGGGAGCAGTTCTTC.

This rearrangement joins TRBV24-1 to TRBJ2-1; 9 bases line up with TRBD1. CDR3 length equals 14 residues. The germline V gene has CDR1 KGHDR and CDR2 SFDVKD. V dropped 2 bases and J dropped 6; count of bases not matched to a gene: 1. CDR3 loop: CATSDWGQGNEQFF. The CDR3 nucleotides read TGTGCCACCAGTGATTGGGGACAGGGCAATGAGCAGTTCTTC.

The chain has TRBV6-5 and TRBJ2-3, with D possibly TRBD2 on 5 matching bases. The CDR3 extends over 13 amino acids. CDR1 is MNHEY, CDR2 SVGAGI, per germline. V gave up 5 bases and J gave up 2 bases, with 8 bases separating them. The CDR3, as DNA: TGTGCCAGCAGTAAACTAGACACAGATACGCAGTATTTT. This sequence encodes CASSKLDTDTQYF.

This clone has ten or more counts. This chain links TRBV7-2 with TRBJ1-2, with D perhaps TRBD1 (5 bases). The CDR3 totals 13 residues. Germline-derived CDR1 and CDR2 are SGHTA and FQGNSA. V was clipped by 5 bases and J by 6 bases, with 13 bases between them. CDR3 coding DNA: TGTGCCAGCAGCCCGCAGGGTGGGGATGGCTACACCTTC. Its protein is CASSPQGGDGYTF.

The chain couples TRBV4-3 to TRBJ2-3, with D possibly TRBD2 on 5 matching bases. Germline V gene sequence: CDR1 LGHNA, CDR2 YSLEER. Trimming cost V 1 base and J 2 bases, with 13 bases left between them. The CDR3 totals 16 residues. CDR3 amino acids: CASSQARGLNTDTQYF. For the CDR3, the DNA is TGCGCCAGCAGCCAAGCACGGGGTTTAAACACAGATACGCAGTATTTT.